One and the same sample provided the 3 T cell receptor beta chains below, sequenced in a study of CD8+ T cells in alopecia areata. Described treatment: oral pan-JAK inhibitor, 5-10 mg twice daily. Sequencing relied on a cDNA template that was reverse transcribed from extracted RNA. The data were produced by immunoSEQ multiplex PCR, yet TCRdb's version contains in-frame clones alone and is incomplete. Here the sample spans more than 130,000 clones, roughly 82% being singletons. Sequencing was performed on CD8+ T cells sorted from blood, taken at week 4, from a patient treated with tofacitinib. The receptors come from a human donor with alopecia areata.

The chain recombines TRBV27 with TRBJ2-1, with TRBD1 matching 12 bases. The CDR3 contains 18 residues. The trim removed 6 bases at V and 3 bases at J, leaving 12 bases unmatched. CDR1 and CDR2 from the germline V gene are MNHEY and SMNVEV (reference sequence). This chain's CDR3 is CASRPSRDRGLNYNEQFF. CDR3 nucleotide sequence: TGTGCCAGCAGACCGTCCCGGGACAGGGGGCTCAACTACAATGAGCAGTTCTTC.

The genes are TRBV30 and TRBJ2-7, with D possibly TRBD2 on 6 matching bases. The CDR3 runs to 14 residues. With 0 bases removed from V and 6 bases from J, the gap between germline ends came to 15 bases. The germline gives CDR1 GTSNPN, CDR2 SVGIG (reference sequence). The CDR3 DNA is TGTGCCTGGAGTGTACTGGCGGGACCAGGCGAGCAGTACTTC. Translation gives CAWSVLAGPGEQYF.

This chain uses TRBV23-1 with TRBJ2-4, with a weak D call TRBD1 (6 bases). TRBV23-1 carries the ORF label, with uncertain function. Trimming stripped 10 bases from V and 6 bases from J, with 28 bases between. CDR3 size: 17 residues. The CDR3 reads CATEHPQGPPSGNIQYF. In nucleotides, the CDR3 is TGCGCCACCGAACATCCCCAGGGGCCACCCTCCGGAAACATTCAGTACTTC.